These 9 T cell receptor beta chains were sequenced from one sample in a study of blood T cell repertoires in COVID-19. Libraries were prepared by immunoSEQ multiplex PCR; TCRdb keeps only in-frame clonotypes and omits some of them. The table records tens of thousands of clones, around nine tenths of them present only once. The sample was peripheral blood. These receptors came from a man aged 55 to 69 with acute or convalescent COVID-19.

The V and J genes are TRBV5-4 and TRBJ2-2; TRBD1 might be the D (5 bases). Germline V gene lookup returns CDR1 SGHNT and CDR2 YYREEE (reference sequence). CDR3 size: 13 residues. Trimming removed 0 bases at V and 5 bases at J, with 5 bases between. The CDR3: CASSLAGTGELFF. The CDR3 DNA reads as TGTGCCAGCAGCTTGGCAGGGACCGGGGAGCTGTTTTTT.

The chain joins TRBV3-1 (or the pseudogene TRBV3-2) to TRBJ1-4; D is uncertain. Trimming took off 1 base at V and 0 bases at J, with 3 bases between the two ends. Germline V lookup: CDR1 LGHDT, CDR2 YNNKEL (reference sequence). CDR3 length equals 14 residues. The DNA of the CDR3 is TGTGCCAGCAGCCAAGCCGCAACTAATGAAAAACTGTTTTTT. Encoded protein: CASSQAATNEKLFF.

DNA for the CDR3: TGTGCCATTCGAGGGATACCGGGATACGAGCAGTACTTC. Encoded protein: CAIRGIPGYEQYF. V usage is TRBV19 and J usage is TRBJ2-7; the D gene is possibly TRBD2 (5 bases). CDR1 is LNHDA and CDR2 is SQIVND in the germline V gene (reference sequence). The CDR3 runs to 13 residues. Between the trimmed V and J ends, which lost 10 bases and 4 bases, there was a span of 17 bases.

The chain carries TRBV2 and TRBJ2-3; possibly TRBD1 for D (5 bases). CDR1 SNHLY and CDR2 FYNNEI come from the germline V gene. CDR3 length: 14 amino acids. The germline V and J ends were trimmed by 4 bases and 7 bases, with 15 bases remaining between them. CDR3 sequence reads: CASSVKGPRNTQYF. The CDR3 DNA reads TGTGCCAGCAGTGTAAAGGGGCCACGAAATACGCAGTATTTT.

The chain has TRBV29-1 and TRBJ1-2; D is uncertain. The CDR3 is made up of 12 amino acids. Germline lookup yields CDR1 SQVTM and CDR2 ANQGSEA. V was shortened by 7 bases and J by 0 bases, with 9 bases between the two germline ends. The CDR3 loop reads CSGEGANYGYTF. The CDR3 region has the DNA TGCAGCGGGGAGGGAGCTAACTATGGCTACACCTTC.

The chain is built from TRBV5-1 and TRBJ1-1; D uncertain. In germline, CDR1 is SGHRS, CDR2 YFSETQ. CDR3 size: 13 residues. V was trimmed by 0 bases and J by 4 bases, leaving 7 bases between them. CDR3 in amino acids: CASSLAQFTEAFF. The CDR3 nucleotides read TGCGCCAGCAGCTTGGCACAGTTCACTGAAGCTTTCTTT.

V is TRBV19 and J is TRBJ1-1; no clear D gene. CDR3 length: 14 residues. Trimming removed 3 bases from V and 1 base from J, with 9 bases in between. Germline V gene sequence: CDR1 LNHDA, CDR2 SQIVND (reference sequence). In DNA, the CDR3 is TGTGCCAGTAGTATGAATGCGGGGAACACTGAAGCTTTCTTT. It specifies CASSMNAGNTEAFF.

About this clone: Relative to the germline gene, one junction end is altered; a read error may explain this. The V gene is TRBV2, the J gene TRBJ1-5; 7 bases map to TRBD1. Germline values: CDR1 SNHLY, CDR2 FYNNEI. The CDR3 spans 15 residues. For the CDR3, the DNA is TGTGCCAGCAGGGAAGGGGGACAGATCAATCAGCCCCAGCATTTT. It translates to CASREGGQINQPQHF.

This rearrangement joins TRBV10-3 to TRBJ1-2, with 9 bases lining up with TRBD1. Germline V gene lookup returns CDR1 ENHRY and CDR2 SYGVKD. CDR3 size: 14 residues. V lost 6 bases, J lost 2 bases, and 4 bases stayed unmatched. In DNA, the CDR3 is TGTGCCATCAGCGCCGACAGGGGGAACTATGGCTACACCTTC. Translated, it gives CAISADRGNYGYTF.